The T cell receptor (beta chain) described here comes from a study of CXCR3-negative and CXCR3-positive naive CD8 T cells. Whole-study findings and limits: Naive cells positive for CXCR3 carried more hydrophobic TRB CDR3s than CXCR3-negative ones.

The CDR3 runs 14 residues. Germline assignment: CDR1 SQVTM and CDR2 ANQGSEA. Concerning this clonotype itself: The antigen is not known.

The authors prepared UMI-labeled TRB cDNA libraries by 5' RACE. Using the 5' RACE reads, TCRdb records one entry per CDR3 protein without DNA. Recorded for this sample: under 150,000 distinct CDR3 sequences. The source is a human donor in good health. Some clones in this sample may be carry-over from other donors' samples. Input material: naive CXCR3+ CD8+ T cells from blood. Subset denoted: CD45RO-CCR7+CD27+CD95- naive CD8+ T cells expressing CXCR3 (TNR3+). The chain has TRBV29-1 and TRBJ2-7; TCRdb selects TRBD1, and the lack of DNA leaves this call unchecked. CDR3 in amino acids: CSVEGTGGTYEQYF.